This entry is about one TCR beta chain. Its specificity is not known. Expressed TCRB transcripts were sequenced, since all the RNA that had been isolated was reverse transcribed. The data were produced by immunoSEQ multiplex PCR, yet TCRdb's version contains in-frame clones alone and is incomplete. The sample records approximately 170,000 clones, approximately 7.8% being singletons. Germline V gene data show CDR1 as SGHDT and CDR2 as YYEEEE. Trimming cost V 0 bases and J 0 bases; bases outside gene matches: 11. CDR3 length: 18 residues. The data originate from a study of beta chain features in type 1 diabetes. Findings and caveats of the study: Across patients, naive, central memory and Treg TCRB repertoires exhibited apparently greater similarity than was observed across healthy donors. Shorter TCRB CDR3s, moderately but significantly so, were found in Type 1 diabetes patients in all four CD4+ subsets.

CD4+ naive, central memory, regulatory and stem cell-like memory subsets were isolated by sorting on CD45RO/CCR7/CD25/CD127/CD95/CD27. This chain connects TRBV5-6 to TRBJ1-2; 7 nucleotides agree with TRBD1. The clonotype comes from a middle-aged woman with type 1 diabetes. Sequenced sample: central memory CD4+ T cells from blood. CDR3 protein: CASSLVGGHSDANYGYTF. The CDR3 bases are TGTGCCAGCAGCTTGGTAGGGGGCCATTCCGATGCTAACTATGGCTACACCTTC.